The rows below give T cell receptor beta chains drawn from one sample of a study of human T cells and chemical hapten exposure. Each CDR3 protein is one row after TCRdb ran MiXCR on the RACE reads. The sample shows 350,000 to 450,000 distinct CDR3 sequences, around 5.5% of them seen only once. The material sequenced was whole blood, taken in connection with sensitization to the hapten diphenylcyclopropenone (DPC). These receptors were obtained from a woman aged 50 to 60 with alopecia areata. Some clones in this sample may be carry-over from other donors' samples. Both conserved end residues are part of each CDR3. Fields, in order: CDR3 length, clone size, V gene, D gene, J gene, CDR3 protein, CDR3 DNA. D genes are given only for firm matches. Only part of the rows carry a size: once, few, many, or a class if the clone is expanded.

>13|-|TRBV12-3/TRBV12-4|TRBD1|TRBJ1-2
CASKRQGAVGYTF
TGTGCCAGCAAACGACAGGGGGCGGTAGGCTACACCTTC
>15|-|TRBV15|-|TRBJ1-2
CATSRDNSDSYGYTF
TGTGCCACCAGCAGAGATAACAGCGACAGCTATGGCTACACCTTC
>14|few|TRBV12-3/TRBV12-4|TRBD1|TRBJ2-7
CASSTGGAGYEQYF
TGTGCCAGCAGTACAGGGGGCGCGGGGTACGAGCAGTACTTC
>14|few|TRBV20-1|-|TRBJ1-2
CSARDRRGAASYTF
TGCAGTGCTAGAGATCGGAGAGGTGCGGCGAGCTACACCTTC
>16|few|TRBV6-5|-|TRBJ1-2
CASSDGTFLSNYGYTF
TGTGCCAGCAGCGATGGGACATTTTTATCTAACTATGGCTACACCTTC
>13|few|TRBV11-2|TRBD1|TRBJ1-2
CASSSTGAWGYTF
TGTGCCAGCAGCTCGACAGGGGCCTGGGGCTACACCTTC
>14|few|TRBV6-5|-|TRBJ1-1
CASSSPGRNTEAFF
TGTGCCAGCAGTTCGCCAGGGAGGAACACTGAAGCTTTCTTT
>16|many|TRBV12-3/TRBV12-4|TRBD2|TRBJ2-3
CASSPWTSGRTDTQYF
TGTGCCAGCAGTCCTTGGACTAGCGGGAGAACAGATACGCAGTATTTT
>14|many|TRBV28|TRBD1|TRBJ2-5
CASSPRDRGRMKYF
TGTGCCAGCAGTCCCCGGGACAGGGGGCGAATGAAGTACTTC
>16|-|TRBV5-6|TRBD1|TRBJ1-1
CASSLKGGERNTEAFF
TGTGCCAGCAGCTTGAAAGGGGGCGAGAGGAACACTGAAGCTTTCTTT
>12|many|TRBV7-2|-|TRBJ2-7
CASSLVPHEQYF
TGTGCCAGCAGCTTAGTCCCCCACGAGCAGTACTTC
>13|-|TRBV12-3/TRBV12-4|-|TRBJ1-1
CASSPFPTVEAFF
TGTGCCAGCAGTCCATTTCCGACAGTTGAAGCTTTCTTT
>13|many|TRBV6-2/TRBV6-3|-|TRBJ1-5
CASSYWGNQPQHF
TGTGCCAGCAGTTACTGGGGGAATCAGCCCCAGCATTTT
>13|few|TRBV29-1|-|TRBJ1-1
CSVSSSLNTEAFF
TGCAGCGTTTCGTCCTCACTGAACACTGAAGCTTTCTTT
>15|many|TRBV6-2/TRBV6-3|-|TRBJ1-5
CASRDGGAPGQPQHF
TGTGCCAGCAGAGACGGGGGGGCGCCGGGGCAGCCCCAGCATTTT
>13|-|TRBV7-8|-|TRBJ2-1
CASSLPQDGEQFF
TGTGCCAGCAGCTTACCCCAAGACGGTGAGCAGTTCTTC
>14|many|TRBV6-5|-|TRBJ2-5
CASSRDTGGETQYF
TGTGCCAGCAGTCGGGACACCGGGGGGGAGACCCAGTACTTC
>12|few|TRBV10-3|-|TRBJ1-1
CAIGGITEEAFF
TGTGCCATCGGGGGGATTACGGAAGAAGCTTTCTTT
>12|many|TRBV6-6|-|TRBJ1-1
CASSLKGTEAFF
TGTGCCAGCAGTTTAAAGGGCACTGAAGCTTTCTTT
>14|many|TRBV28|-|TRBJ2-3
CASGGRGTTDTQYF
TGTGCCAGCGGGGGACGGGGGACGACAGATACGCAGTATTTT
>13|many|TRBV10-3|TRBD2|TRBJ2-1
CAISSGRSDEQFF
TGTGCCATCTCCAGCGGGAGGTCTGATGAGCAGTTCTTC
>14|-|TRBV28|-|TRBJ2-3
CASSSARGTDTQYF
TGTGCCAGCAGTTCCGCCCGGGGCACAGATACGCAGTATTTT
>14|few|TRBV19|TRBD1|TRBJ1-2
CASRRTGEDYGYTF
TGTGCCAGTAGGCGGACAGGGGAAGACTATGGCTACACCTTC
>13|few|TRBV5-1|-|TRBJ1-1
CASSLVTSQKAFF
TGCGCCAGCAGCTTGGTAACCTCCCAAAAAGCTTTCTTT
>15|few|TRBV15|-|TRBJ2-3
CATSRVGVVADTQYF
TGTGCCACCAGCAGAGTTGGGGTTGTCGCAGATACGCAGTATTTT
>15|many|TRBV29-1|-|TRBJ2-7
CSVGGRAEAPHEQYF
TGCAGCGTTGGGGGCCGGGCCGAAGCCCCCCACGAGCAGTACTTC
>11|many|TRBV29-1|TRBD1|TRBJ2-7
CVAGQGHEQYF
TGCGTGGCGGGACAGGGCCACGAGCAGTACTTC
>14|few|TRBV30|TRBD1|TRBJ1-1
CACPTGTGNTEAFF
TGTGCCTGTCCGACCGGGACAGGAAACACTGAAGCTTTCTTT
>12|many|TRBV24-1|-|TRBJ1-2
CAAVRAGAGYTF
TGTGCCGCTGTTAGGGCAGGGGCCGGCTACACCTTC
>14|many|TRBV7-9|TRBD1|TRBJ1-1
CASRGQGENTEAFF
TGTGCCAGCAGGGGACAGGGCGAGAACACTGAAGCTTTCTTT
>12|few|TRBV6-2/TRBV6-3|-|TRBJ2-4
CASSLPLEGAYF
TGTGCCAGCAGTCTCCCGCTGGAGGGAGCGTACTTC
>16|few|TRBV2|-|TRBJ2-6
CASSERHISGANVLTF
TGTGCCAGCAGTGAAAGACACATCTCTGGGGCCAACGTCCTGACTTTC
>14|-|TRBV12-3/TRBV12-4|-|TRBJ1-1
CASSFAASNTEAFF
TGTGCCAGCAGTTTCGCAGCCTCGAACACTGAAGCTTTCTTT
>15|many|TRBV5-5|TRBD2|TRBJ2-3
CASSLVLAGRDTQYF
TGTGCCAGCAGCTTGGTGTTAGCGGGGAGAGATACGCAGTATTTT
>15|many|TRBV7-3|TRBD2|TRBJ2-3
CASSSQSGGADTQYF
TGTGCCAGCAGCTCCCAGAGCGGGGGGGCAGATACGCAGTATTTT
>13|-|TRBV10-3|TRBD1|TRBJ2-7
CAIGQGPSYEQYF
TGTGCCATTGGACAGGGGCCTTCCTACGAGCAGTACTTC
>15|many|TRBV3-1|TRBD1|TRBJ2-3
CASSQPGQGTDTQYF
TGTGCCAGCAGCCAACCGGGACAGGGAACAGATACGCAGTATTTT
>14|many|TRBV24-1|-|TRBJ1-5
CATSDRVSNQPQHF
TGTGCCACCAGTGATAGGGTTAGCAATCAGCCCCAGCATTTT
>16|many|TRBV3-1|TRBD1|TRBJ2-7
CASSPNRDRGSYEQYF
TGTGCCAGCAGCCCTAACCGGGACAGGGGCTCCTACGAGCAGTACTTC
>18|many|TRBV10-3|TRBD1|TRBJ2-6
CAIGPGTGGFSGANVLTF
TGTGCCATCGGCCCCGGGACAGGGGGCTTCTCTGGGGCCAACGTCCTGACTTTC
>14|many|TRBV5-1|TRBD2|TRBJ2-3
CASRYSGIQDTQYF
TGCGCCAGCAGATATAGCGGGATACAAGATACGCAGTATTTT
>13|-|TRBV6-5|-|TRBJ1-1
CATRRGGNTEAFF
TGTGCCACTAGGCGGGGAGGGAACACTGAAGCTTTCTTT
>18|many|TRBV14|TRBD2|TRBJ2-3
CASSQSFLASGRRGAQYF
TGTGCCAGCAGCCAGTCCTTCCTTGCTAGCGGGAGGAGAGGGGCGCAGTATTTT
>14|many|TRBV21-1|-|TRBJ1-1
CASSTVEADTEAFF
TGTGCCAGCAGCACAGTGGAGGCGGACACTGAAGCTTTCTTT
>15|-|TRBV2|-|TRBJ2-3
CASSEEGTGTDTQYF
TGTGCCAGCAGTGAAGAGGGGACTGGCACAGATACGCAGTATTTT
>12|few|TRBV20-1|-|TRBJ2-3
CSARTSTDTQYF
TGCAGTGCAAGGACTAGCACAGATACGCAGTATTTT
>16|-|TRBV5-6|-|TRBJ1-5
CASSSRGAYYDQPQHF
TGTGCCAGCAGCTCGCGCGGGGCCTACTACGATCAGCCCCAGCATTTT
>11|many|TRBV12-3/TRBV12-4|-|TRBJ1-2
CASTLQRVRTF
TGTGCCAGCACCCTTCAGAGGGTTCGTACCTTC
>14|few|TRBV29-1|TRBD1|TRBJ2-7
CSVQGGDRGYEQYF
TGCAGCGTCCAAGGGGGAGACAGGGGCTACGAGCAGTACTTC
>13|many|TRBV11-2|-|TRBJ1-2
CASSFGSTSGYTF
TGTGCCAGCAGCTTTGGATCCACCTCTGGCTACACCTTC
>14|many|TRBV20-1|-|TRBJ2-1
CSANPAGLDNEQFF
TGCAGTGCTAATCCCGCGGGACTCGACAATGAGCAGTTCTTC
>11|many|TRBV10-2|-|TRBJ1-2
CASRDDYGYTF
TGCGCCAGCAGGGATGACTATGGCTACACCTTC
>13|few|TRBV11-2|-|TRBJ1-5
CASSWQSNQPQHF
TGTGCCAGCAGCTGGCAGTCAAATCAGCCCCAGCATTTT
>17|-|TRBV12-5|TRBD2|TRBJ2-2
CASASRLAGPIAGELFF
TGTGCTAGTGCCTCAAGGCTAGCGGGCCCGATAGCCGGGGAGCTGTTTTTT
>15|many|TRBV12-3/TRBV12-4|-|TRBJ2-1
CASRPSSGEYNEQFF
TGTGCCAGCAGGCCGTCGAGCGGAGAGTACAATGAGCAGTTCTTC